Listed below are T cell receptor beta chains from one sample, sequenced in a study of CD8+CD57+ T cells in acquired aplastic anemia. Each CDR3 protein gets one entry after TCRdb re-called the reads with MiXCR. The repertoire consists of hundreds of thousands of distinct CDR3 sequences, with 65% to 80% occurring once and the leading ten covering less than 4%. The specimen was sorted CD4+, CD8+, or CD8+CD57+ T cells (not recorded which) from PBMCs. Receptors were obtained from a human donor in good health, serving as a control. Both conserved end residues are part of each CDR3. D genes are given only for firm matches. For some rows the clone size is stated as once, few or many, or as a class when expanded; others skip it.

j_call clone_size d_call v_call cdr3_aa cdr3_nt
TRBJ2-1 many . TRBV7-6 CASSLNPGSYNEQFF TGTGCCAGCAGCCTAAACCCGGGATCCTACAATGAGCAGTTCTTC
TRBJ2-7 . . TRBV20-1 CSARQTDIQQYEQYF TGCAGTGCTAGACAGACCGACATTCAGCAGTACGAGCAGTACTTC
TRBJ1-2 . . TRBV7-9 CASSLQQLNTEAF TGTGCCAGCAGCTTGCAACAGCTTAACACTGAAGCTTTC
TRBJ1-6 . . TRBV6-2/TRBV6-3 CASSYPPPSPLHF TGTGCCAGCAGTTACCCTCCTCCATCACCCCTCCACTTT
TRBJ1-2 . TRBD1 TRBV29-1 CSVDIGQGVWGYTF TGCAGCGTTGATATTGGACAGGGGGTTTGGGGCTACACCTTC
TRBJ2-7 . . TRBV11-2 CASSVEEHHEQYF TGTGCCAGCAGTGTGGAGGAGCACCACGAGCAGTACTTC
TRBJ2-3 . TRBD1 TRBV20-1 CSARRTGTGPDTQYF TGCAGTGCTAGAAGGACAGGGACCGGGCCAGATACGCAGTATTTT
TRBJ1-6 . . TRBV9 CASSVEVAAPYEHF TGTGCCAGCAGCGTAGAGGTAGCGGCCCCCTACGAGCACTTT
TRBJ2-3 many . TRBV20-1 CSASQSAKGTQYF TGCAGTGCTAGCCAAAGCGCCAAGGGTACGCAGTATTTT
TRBJ2-3 . TRBD2 TRBV10-3 CATDRGGTDTQYF TGTGCCACCGACCGGGGGGGAACAGATACGCAGTATTTT
TRBJ1-2 . . TRBV9 CASSERGGYNSPHTF TGTGCCAGCAGCGAACGCGGGGGGTATAATTCACCCCACACCTTC
TRBJ1-6 . . TRBV5-8 CASSPGTQGNSPLHF TGTGCCAGCAGCCCTGGGACACAGGGAAATTCACCCCTCCACTTT
TRBJ2-7 many . TRBV6-9 CASSYSEQYF TGTGCCAGCAGTTATAGCGAGCAGTACTTC
TRBJ2-7 many . TRBV5-1 CASSLGNAEYYEQYF TGCGCCAGCAGCTTGGGGAATGCGGAGTACTACGAGCAGTACTTC
TRBJ2-7 many TRBD1 TRBV6-5 CASSAITDRGQDEQYF TGTGCCAGCAGTGCAATAACGGACAGGGGGCAGGACGAGCAGTACTTC
TRBJ1-2 . . TRBV7-2 CASSLRLASWQETF TGTGCCAGCAGCTTACGGCTAGCCTCGTGGCAAGAGACCTTC
TRBJ2-1 once TRBD1 TRBV20-1 CSASRDRVYAYNEQFF TGCAGTGCTAGTCGGGACAGGGTGTACGCCTACAATGAGCAGTTCTTC
TRBJ1-2 . . TRBV19 CASSIEGDYGYTF TGTGCCAGTAGTATAGAAGGGGACTATGGCTACACCTTC
TRBJ2-3 . TRBD1 TRBV15 CATNPGTALSDTEYF TGTGCCACCAACCCCGGGACAGCCCTGTCGGATACGGAGTATTTT